The clone carrying this T cell receptor (beta chain) was counted once. The sample is drawn from a study of blood T cell repertoires in COVID-19. The Seattle site enrolled patients during active infection and followed them longitudinally. Method: immunoSEQ multiplex PCR; TCRdb's copy keeps in-frame clones and lacks some. The profile covers 48,000 or so clones, with about nine tenths appearing a single time and roughly 2.5% taken by the ten largest. The CDR3 length is 16 residues. CDR1 is SGHAT and CDR2 is FQNNGV in the germline V gene. V was trimmed by 1 base and J by 0 bases, leaving 11 bases between them.

The source material was peripheral blood. This TCR derives from a woman of 80 years or more with COVID-19, enrolled during active disease. V usage is TRBV11-2 and J usage is TRBJ2-3; D unresolved. CDR3 residues: CASSLAIRGSTDTQYF. CDR3 DNA: TGTGCCAGCAGCTTAGCCATACGCGGTAGCACAGATACGCAGTATTTT.